This passage covers 19 T cell receptor beta chains from one sample sequenced in a study of vaccination and CD4 T cells after COVID-19. At the Johns Hopkins FTIC core, DNA taken from cultured CD4+ T cells was sequenced by way of the Oncomine TCR Beta short-read assay. TCRdb recomputed calls from the PCR reads with MiXCR, one row per CDR3 protein. The sample carries about 15,000 distinct CDR3 sequences, 73% recorded once. Their target antigens are unknown. Treatment indicated: roughly nine-day PBMC culture with coronavirus spike peptide pools or control peptides (ViraFEST assay). Sequencing was performed on CD4+ T cells from blood, cultured in vitro. These receptors originate from a human donor who had recovered from COVID-19.

The gene calls are TRBV24-1 and TRBJ1-4; 9 bases agree with TRBD1. Unmatched junction bases numbered 10, after V lost 4 bases and J lost 8 bases. The CDR3 covers 16 residues. Germline CDR1 is KGHDR and CDR2 is SFDVKD. CDR3 sequence (DNA): TGTGCCACCAGTGAGGGGGGGACAGGGTCAGGCGAAAAACTGTTTTTT. Encoded protein: CATSEGGTGSGEKLFF.

This clonotype was detected once. The J gene is TRBJ2-5, the V gene TRBV4-2, with D unresolved. V was cut by 0 bases and J by 4 bases, with 12 bases left in between. The CDR3 extends over 15 amino acids. Germline V lookup: CDR1 LGHNA, CDR2 YNFKEQ. The CDR3 region is CASSQDGSRRETQYF. As DNA, the CDR3 is TGTGCCAGCAGCCAAGATGGTTCGCGGCGAGAGACCCAGTACTTC.

The rearrangement uses TRBV15 and TRBJ2-7; 9 nucleotides line up with TRBD1. Trimming at V came to 3 bases and at J to 3 bases, leaving 6 bases not matched to a gene. This CDR3 region has 15 residues. Germline values: CDR1 LNHNV, CDR2 YYDKDF (reference sequence). The chain's CDR3 is CATSRAPGQGYEQYF. CDR3 nucleotides: TGTGCCACCAGCAGGGCACCGGGACAGGGCTACGAGCAGTACTTC.

J is TRBJ2-2 and V is TRBV20-1; tentatively, D is TRBD2 (5 bases). CDR1 and CDR2 from the germline V gene are DFQATT and SNEGSKA (reference sequence). The CDR3 consists of 13 residues. V shed 4 bases and J shed 2 bases, with 8 bases lying between them. The CDR3: CSAKLVNTGELFF. Written as DNA, the CDR3 is TGCAGTGCTAAACTAGTTAACACCGGGGAGCTGTTTTTT.

The chain joins TRBV2 to TRBJ2-7; no clear D gene. Germline lookup yields CDR1 SNHLY and CDR2 FYNNEI. This CDR3 spans 12 amino acids. The V end lost 7 bases, the J end lost 0 bases, and 7 bases lay between the germline ends. CDR3: CASTRTSYEQYF. The CDR3 coding sequence is TGTGCCAGCACCAGGACCTCCTACGAGCAGTACTTC.

The chain joins TRBV7-8 to TRBJ2-1; 7 nucleotides agree with TRBD2. The CDR3 has 14 amino acids. Trimming removed 0 bases from V and 9 bases from J; junction bases left unmatched: 5. Germline values: CDR1 SGHVS, CDR2 FQNEAQ. This CDR3 reads CASSLAGGSREQFF. The CDR3 DNA sequence: TGTGCCAGCAGCTTAGCGGGAGGGTCTCGTGAGCAGTTCTTC. The whole variable domain, remainder taken from reference TRBV7-8 and TRBJ2-1, is GAGVSQSPRYKVAKRGQDVALRCDPISGHVSLFWYQQALGQGPEFLTYFQNEAQLDKSGLPSDRFFAERPEGSVSTLKIQRTQQEDSAVYLCASSLAGGSREQFFGPGTRLTVL.

The chain joins TRBV2 to TRBJ2-7, with D possibly matching TRBD2 (5 bases). Germline lookup yields CDR1 SNHLY and CDR2 FYNNEI. V gave up 3 bases and J gave up 3 bases, with 6 bases separating them. The CDR3 has 12 amino acids. This CDR3 reads CASSETIYEQYF. The CDR3 coding sequence is TGTGCCAGCAGTGAGACTATCTACGAGCAGTACTTC. The full variable domain, with the rest looked up from reference TRBV2 and TRBJ2-7, is EPEVTQTPSHQVTQMGQEVILRCVPISNHLYFYWYRQILGQKVEFLVSFYNNEISEKSEIFDDQFSVERPDGSNFTLKIRSTKLEDSAMYFCASSETIYEQYFGPGTRLTVT.

The CDR3 sequence: CSATSGRSDTQYF. The CDR3 coding sequence is TGCAGTGCCACTAGCGGGAGGTCAGATACGCAGTATTTT. The rearrangement links TRBV20-1 to TRBJ2-3, with 12 bases fitting TRBD2. The CDR3 has 13 residues. With 6 bases clipped from V and 4 bases from J, the junction kept 2 bases outside the gene matches. Germline values: CDR1 DFQATT, CDR2 SNEGSKA (reference sequence).

J is TRBJ1-6 and V is TRBV7-2; 9 bases align to TRBD1. This CDR3 has 16 residues. The junction had 6 bases not matched to a gene; V was cut back by 5 bases and J by 4 bases. The germline CDR1 and CDR2 sequences are SGHTA and FQGNSA. CDR3 sequence: CASSTRQGGYNSPLHF. In nucleotides, the CDR3 is TGTGCCAGCAGCACACGACAGGGGGGATATAATTCACCCCTCCACTTT.

This clonotype has only one observation. The V gene is TRBV18, the J gene TRBJ2-1, with D perhaps assigned TRBD1 or TRBD2 (5 bases each). This CDR3 is 15 amino acids long. Germline V gene sequence: CDR1 KGHSH, CDR2 LQKENI. Trimming shortened V by 5 bases and J by 7 bases, and 18 bases separated the two germline ends. The CDR3 region has the DNA TGTGCCAGCTCAGCCCAGGGAGCTGAACGGAATGAGCAGTTCTTC. Translation gives CASSAQGAERNEQFF.

This rearrangement joins TRBV6-1 to TRBJ2-5; 12 nucleotides line up with TRBD2. This CDR3 comprises 15 residues. The germline CDR1 and CDR2 sequences are MNHNS and SASEGT. V shed 4 bases, J shed 7 bases, and the junction held 7 bases outside the gene matches. For the CDR3, the DNA is TGTGCCAGCAGTGGGCTAGCGGGAGGGGGAGGGACCCAGTACTTC. Translation gives CASSGLAGGGGTQYF.

This clonotype has just one count. This chain uses TRBV5-3 with TRBJ2-3; no reliable D call. TRBV5-3 is an ORF, with its function uncertain. V lost 1 base, J lost 2 bases, and 5 bases lay in between. The CDR3 length is 13 residues. The CDR3 bases are TGTGCCAGAAGCTTGCAGATCACAGATACGCAGTATTTT. It yields the protein CARSLQITDTQYF.

The CDR3 nucleotides read TGTGCCAGCAGTGTTCCACCCGGGACAGGAGTTTACAATGAGCAGTTCTTC. Its translation: CASSVPPGTGVYNEQFF. The chain recombines TRBV6-2 or TRBV6-3 with TRBJ2-1; 8 nucleotides agree with TRBD1. V gave up 5 bases and J gave up 4 bases; unmatched junction bases: 13. This CDR3 contains 17 residues. Germline V lookup: CDR1 MNHEY, CDR2 SVGEGT.

The chain carries TRBV20-1 and TRBJ1-5; TRBD1 aligns across 8 bases. The V gene's germline CDR1 is DFQATT and CDR2 SNEGSKA (reference sequence). CDR3 length equals 13 residues. Trimming cost V 2 bases and J 7 bases; bases outside gene matches: 4. CDR3 sequence reads: CSARYRGEQPQHF. CDR3 nucleotides: TGCAGTGCTAGATACAGGGGGGAGCAGCCCCAGCATTTT.

V is TRBV27 and J is TRBJ2-1; a weak D match, TRBD2 (6 bases). The germline V gene encodes CDR1 MNHEY and CDR2 SMNVEV (reference sequence). The CDR3 extends over 15 amino acids. The V end was cut by 3 bases, the J end by 3 bases, with 12 bases between. The CDR3 region has the DNA TGTGCCAGCAGTTTGGACGGGAGCCACTACAATGAGCAGTTCTTC. It translates to CASSLDGSHYNEQFF.

This chain links TRBV5-5 with TRBJ1-2; D perhaps matches TRBD1 (6 bases). Germline CDR1 reads SGHKS; CDR2 reads YYEKEE (reference sequence). This CDR3 has 15 residues. Between the trimmed V and J ends, which lost 4 bases and 8 bases, there was a span of 21 bases. The CDR3 loop reads CASSLRTAQPFGYTF. Written as DNA, the CDR3 is TGTGCCAGCAGCCTTAGGACAGCACAACCTTTCGGCTACACCTTC.

The CDR3 nucleotides read TGTGCCAGCAGGGGGGACAGTGGATATGGCTACACCTTC. Translating it yields CASRGDSGYGYTF. The chain has TRBV12-3 or TRBV12-4 and TRBJ1-2, with 7 bases aligning to TRBD1. V dropped 6 bases and J dropped 5; count of bases not matched to a gene: 6. The CDR3 spans 13 residues.

The table lists this clonotype with a few counts. The chain joins TRBV28 to TRBJ2-5; D remains ambiguous. The CDR3 is made up of 16 amino acids. The germline V and J ends were trimmed by 6 bases and 5 bases, with 22 bases remaining between them. Germline lookup yields CDR1 MDHEN and CDR2 SYDVKM. Here the CDR3 reads CASRRVGSLNGETQYF. CDR3 nucleotides: TGTGCCAGCAGAAGGGTGGGCAGCTTGAACGGGGAGACCCAGTACTTC.

This clonotype was counted only a few times. The V call is TRBV6-1, the J call TRBJ1-2; TRBD1 aligns across 7 bases. The CDR3 covers 12 residues. V dropped 6 bases and J dropped 8; count of bases not matched to a gene: 6. Germline-derived CDR1 and CDR2 are MNHNS and SASEGT. CDR3 DNA: TGTGCCAGCAGGGGGACAGCTATGGGCTACACCTTC. Its translation is CASRGTAMGYTF.